These T cell receptor beta chains were read from a single sample in a study of cytomegalovirus exposure and HLA in healthy donors. Profiling relied on immunoSEQ multiplex PCR, and the TCRdb table lists in-frame clones only, not all of them. The sample lists 150,000 to 200,000 clones; about 70% were seen once. The specimen sequenced was PBMCs. The receptors originated from a woman younger than 45 in good health and CMV-seronegative. CDR3s include the opening cysteine and the closing phenylalanine or tryptophan. A D gene is named only where the DNA matches it firmly. The size entry is marked missing in some rows and otherwise reads once, few, many or a size class.

NA	TRBV11-2	TRBJ2-2	NA	TGTGCCAGCAGCTTGCGCGGAGCCAACACCGGGGAGCTGTTTTTT	CASSLRGANTGELFF
NA	TRBV27	TRBJ2-7	NA	TGTGCCAGCAGTTCCACGAAGCGGACGGCCTACGAGCAGTACTTC	CASSSTKRTAYEQYF
NA	TRBV7-9	TRBJ2-3	TRBD2	TGTGCCAGCAGTGGGGCAGGAGGGAGGGGCACAGATACGCAGTATTTT	CASSGAGGRGTDTQYF
NA	TRBV7-2	TRBJ2-7	TRBD2	TGTGCCAGCAGCTTAGCGAGCGGGAGAAGGACCTACGAGCAGTACTTC	CASSLASGRRTYEQYF
once	TRBV5-1	TRBJ2-5	NA	TGCGCCAGCAGCTTGGTATCTTCGGAGACCCAGTACTTC	CASSLVSSETQYF
few	TRBV5-6	TRBJ1-1	NA	TGTGCCAGCAGCTTGGCAGGGATACTATCACGCATGAACACTGAAGCTTTCTTT	CASSLAGILSRMNTEAFF
NA	TRBV7-3	TRBJ1-2	NA	TGTGCCAGCAGCTTAGACAGTAGCTATGGCTACACCTTC	CASSLDSSYGYTF
NA	TRBV7-9	TRBJ1-1	NA	TGTGCCAGCAGCCCACAGGCGAACACTGAAGCTTTCTTT	CASSPQANTEAFF
NA	TRBV2	TRBJ1-4	NA	TGTGCCAGCAGTCAGTTTAGCGTGAGGGGACAAACAAATGAAAAACTGTTTTTT	CASSQFSVRGQTNEKLFF
NA	TRBV9	TRBJ2-1	NA	TGTGCCAGCAGCCATTCGGGCGGCGGGGAGGTTTACAATGAGCAGTTCTTC	CASSHSGGGEVYNEQFF
NA	TRBV13	TRBJ2-6	TRBD1	TGTGCCAGCAGCTTTACCCCAGGGACAGGGAAGGCTGGGGCCAACGTCCTGACTTTC	CASSFTPGTGKAGANVLTF
NA	TRBV2	TRBJ2-3	TRBD2	TGTGCCAGCAGTGGCCCCGCGGGAGGCCCAGATACGCAGTATTTT	CASSGPAGGPDTQYF
NA	TRBV19	TRBJ2-2	NA	TGTGCCAGTAGTATAGCAGGCGGGGACACCGGGGAGCTGTTTTTT	CASSIAGGDTGELFF
NA	TRBV7-9	TRBJ2-1	NA	TGTTCCAGCAGCCCCTTGGGACTCACACCCTACAATGAGCAGTTCTTC	CSSSPLGLTPYNEQFF
NA	TRBV14	TRBJ2-2	TRBD1	TGTGCCAGCATGACCGGGACAGTGCACACCGGGGAGCTGTTTTTT	CASMTGTVHTGELFF
NA	TRBV7-2	TRBJ1-6	NA	TGTGCCAGCAGTCCATCACAGGGAGTAAATTCACCCCTCCACTTT	CASSPSQGVNSPLHF
NA	TRBV2	TRBJ2-3	NA	TGTGCCAGCAGCGCTCGACTAGTTATCGCCGGAGATACGCAGTATTTT	CASSARLVIAGDTQYF
NA	TRBV6-6	TRBJ1-1	NA	TGTGCCAGCAGTTACGGACAGACCACTGAAGCTTTCTTT	CASSYGQTTEAFF
NA	TRBV20-1	TRBJ1-3	TRBD1	TGCAGTGTTCCACAGGGGTACACCATATATTTT	CSVPQGYTIYF
NA	TRBV5-4	TRBJ2-5	TRBD2	TGTGCCAGCAGCTTGGGGGTAGGCGGGCGGGGGGAGACCCAGTACTTC	CASSLGVGGRGETQYF
NA	TRBV10-3	TRBJ1-1	TRBD1	TGTGCCGCCCGACAGGGGGAGAACACTGAAGCTTTCTTT	CAARQGENTEAFF
NA	TRBV5-1	TRBJ1-6	NA	TGCGCCAGCAGGGGTCAAACTAACGAGGGTTCACCCCTCCACTTT	CASRGQTNEGSPLHF
NA	TRBV11-1	TRBJ2-7	NA	TGTGCCAGCAGCTTTACCGGGAGAACCTACGAGCAGTACTTC	CASSFTGRTYEQYF
NA	TRBV15	TRBJ2-3	NA	TGTGCCACCCGCGAGCGGGACATTAGCACAGATACGCAGTATTTT	CATRERDISTDTQYF
once	TRBV5-5	TRBJ1-3	NA	TGTGCCAGCAGTTTGACACAGGGCCACTCTGGAAACACCATATATTTT	CASSLTQGHSGNTIYF
few	TRBV6-1	TRBJ2-7	NA	TGTGCCAGCAGTGAAGCGGCGGGGGCCGCCTACGAGCAGTACTTC	CASSEAAGAAYEQYF
NA	TRBV7-9	TRBJ2-7	TRBD2	TGTGCCAGCAGCTCGACCCAGACTAGCGGGTCCCGATACGAGCAGTACTTC	CASSSTQTSGSRYEQYF
few	TRBV18	TRBJ2-7	NA	TGTGCCAGCTCACCCGGAGTTGGCTACTACGAGCAGTACTTC	CASSPGVGYYEQYF
few	TRBV19	TRBJ1-3	TRBD1	TGTGCCAGTAGTCCTAATGGACAGGCTGGAAACACCATATATTTT	CASSPNGQAGNTIYF
NA	TRBV9	TRBJ2-2	NA	TGTGCCAGCAGCGTAGCCCCCCCCCATGGCTCGCCCGGGGAGCTGTTTTTT	CASSVAPPHGSPGELFF
few	TRBV27	TRBJ1-5	TRBD1	TGTGCCAGCAGCGACGGGACAGGGGTAAATCAGCCCCAGCATTTT	CASSDGTGVNQPQHF
NA	TRBV5-4	TRBJ2-7	NA	TGTGCCAGCAGCTTCCCCGCCGCCTCAGGGGAGTACTTC	CASSFPAASGEYF
NA	TRBV7-3	TRBJ2-5	TRBD2	TGTGCCAGCAGCTCAGGGAAGATAGCGGGAGCGTACGAGACCCAGTACTTC	CASSSGKIAGAYETQYF
NA	TRBV7-2	TRBJ2-3	NA	TGTGCCAGCAGCTTAGCCAGGACAGATACGCAGTATTTT	CASSLARTDTQYF
NA	TRBV4-1	TRBJ2-5	NA	TGCGCCAGCAGCCAAACCCGGCAGGGGAGAGAGACCCAGTACTTC	CASSQTRQGRETQYF
NA	TRBV18	TRBJ1-5	TRBD1	TGTGCCAGCTCACGCCCGGGACAGAATCAGCCCCAGCATTTT	CASSRPGQNQPQHF
NA	TRBV11-2	TRBJ2-4	NA	TGTGCCAGCAGCTTATACCTCACAGGAGACATTCAGTACTTC	CASSLYLTGDIQYF
NA	TRBV4-2	TRBJ1-1	TRBD1	TGTGCCAGCAGCTTGGGGGGACAGAGTTACGGGACTGAAGCTTTCTTT	CASSLGGQSYGTEAFF
NA	TRBV2	TRBJ2-1	TRBD2	TGTGCCAGCAGTGATCTAGCGGGGGGGCCCAATGAGCAGTTCTTC	CASSDLAGGPNEQFF
NA	TRBV2	TRBJ2-7	NA	TGTGCCAGCAGGAGACAGGACTCCTACGAGCAGTACTTC	CASRRQDSYEQYF
NA	TRBV7-2	TRBJ2-4	NA	TGTGCCAGCAGCAGCCACCGCCCCATACCCAAAAACATTCAGTACTTC	CASSSHRPIPKNIQYF
few	TRBV5-1	TRBJ2-1	TRBD2	TGCGCCAGCAGCGTCATAGCGGGGGGTTTCCATGAGCAGTTCTTC	CASSVIAGGFHEQFF
few	TRBV10-2	TRBJ2-1	NA	TGCGCCAGCACCGACGCGACCACGATCAGGGTAATCTCCTACAATGAGCAGTTCTTC	CASTDATTIRVISYNEQFF
NA	TRBV5-1	TRBJ1-1	TRBD1	TGCGCCAGCAGCTCGGGACAGGGCCTCACTGAAGCTTTCTTT	CASSSGQGLTEAFF
NA	TRBV5-1	TRBJ2-2	TRBD1	TGCGCCAGCAGCGTCCAAGGACAGGCCGGGGAGCTGTTTTTT	CASSVQGQAGELFF
NA	TRBV28	TRBJ2-7	TRBD1	TGTGCCAGCAGTCCCGTGCCGGGACAGGGAGCCTACGAGCAGTACTTC	CASSPVPGQGAYEQYF
once	TRBV2	TRBJ1-2	NA	TGTGCCAGCAGGTGGGGTGGGCAGGCGGACGCGGGAGGCTACACCTTC	CASRWGGQADAGGYTF
NA	TRBV13	TRBJ2-3	NA	TGTGCCAGCAGCTCCCCGTGGCGGAGCGGCCCCACAGATACGCAGTATTTT	CASSSPWRSGPTDTQYF
NA	TRBV2	TRBJ2-3	NA	TGTGCCAGCAGGGTAGGGTTGAGGGACACAGATACGCAGTATTTT	CASRVGLRDTDTQYF
NA	TRBV5-1	TRBJ1-4	NA	TGCGCCAGCAGGCGGCAGGGGACGGACGAAAAACTGTTTTTT	CASRRQGTDEKLFF